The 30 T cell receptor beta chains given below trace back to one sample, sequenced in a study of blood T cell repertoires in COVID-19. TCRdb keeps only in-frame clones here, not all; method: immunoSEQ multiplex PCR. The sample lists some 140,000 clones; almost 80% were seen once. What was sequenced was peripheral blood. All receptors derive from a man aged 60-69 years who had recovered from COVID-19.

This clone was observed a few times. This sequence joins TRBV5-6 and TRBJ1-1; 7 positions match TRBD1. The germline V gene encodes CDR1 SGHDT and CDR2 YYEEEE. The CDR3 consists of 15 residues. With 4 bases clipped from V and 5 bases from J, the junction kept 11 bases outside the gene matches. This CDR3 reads CASSPLRGGATEAFF. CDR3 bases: TGTGCCAGCAGCCCACTACGAGGGGGCGCGACTGAAGCTTTCTTT.

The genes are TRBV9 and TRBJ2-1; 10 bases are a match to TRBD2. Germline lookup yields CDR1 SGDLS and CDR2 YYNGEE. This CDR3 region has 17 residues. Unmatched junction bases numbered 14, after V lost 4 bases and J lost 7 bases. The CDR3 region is CASSQRASGSPRNEQFF. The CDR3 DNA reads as TGTGCCAGCAGCCAGAGGGCTAGCGGGAGTCCTAGGAATGAGCAGTTCTTC.

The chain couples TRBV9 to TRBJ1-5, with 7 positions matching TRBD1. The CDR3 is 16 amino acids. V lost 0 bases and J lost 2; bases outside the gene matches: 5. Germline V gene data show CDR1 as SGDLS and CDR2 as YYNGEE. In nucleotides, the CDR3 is TGTGCCAGCAGCGTAGTAGGGGGCAGCGGCAATCAGCCCCAGCATTTT. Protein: CASSVVGGSGNQPQHF. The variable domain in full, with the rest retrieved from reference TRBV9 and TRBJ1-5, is DSGVTQTPKHLITATGQRVTLRCSPRSGDLSVYWYQQSLDQGLQFLIQYYNGEERAKGNILERFSAQQFPDLHSELNLSSLELGDSALYFCASSVVGGSGNQPQHFGDGTRLSIL.

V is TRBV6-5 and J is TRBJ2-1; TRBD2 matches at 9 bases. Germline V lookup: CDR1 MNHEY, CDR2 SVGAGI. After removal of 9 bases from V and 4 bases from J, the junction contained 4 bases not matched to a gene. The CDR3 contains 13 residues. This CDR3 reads CASETSGYNEQFF. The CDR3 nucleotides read TGTGCCAGTGAGACTAGCGGATACAATGAGCAGTTCTTC.

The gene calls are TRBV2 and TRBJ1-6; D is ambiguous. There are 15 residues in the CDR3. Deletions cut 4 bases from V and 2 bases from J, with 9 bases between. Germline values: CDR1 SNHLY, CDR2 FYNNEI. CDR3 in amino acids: CASSASTPYNSPLHF. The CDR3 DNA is TGTGCCAGCAGTGCAAGTACACCCTATAATTCACCCCTCCACTTT.

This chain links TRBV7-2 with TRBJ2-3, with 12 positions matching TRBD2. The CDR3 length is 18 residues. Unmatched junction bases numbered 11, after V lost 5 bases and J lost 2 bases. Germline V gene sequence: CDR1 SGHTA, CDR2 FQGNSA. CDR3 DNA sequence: TGTGCCAGCAGCCCTAATCCAGGACTAGCGGGAAACACAGATACGCAGTATTTT. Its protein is CASSPNPGLAGNTDTQYF.

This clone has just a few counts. The CDR3, as DNA: TGCGCCAGCAGCGTAGTGGCAGGGGCGCCCAGCACAGATACGCAGTATTTT. Protein sequence: CASSVVAGAPSTDTQYF. The chain has TRBV5-1 and TRBJ2-3; a possible D gene is TRBD1 (6 bases). In germline, CDR1 is SGHRS, CDR2 YFSETQ. Trimming removed 4 bases from V and 0 bases from J, with 18 bases in between. The CDR3 runs 17 residues. The variable domain in full, completed from reference TRBV5-1 and TRBJ2-3, reads KAGVTQTPRYLIKTRGQQVTLSCSPISGHRSVSWYQQTPGQGLQFLFEYFSETQRNKGNFPGRFSGRQFSNSRSEMNVSTLELGDSALYLCASSVVAGAPSTDTQYFGPGTRLTVL.

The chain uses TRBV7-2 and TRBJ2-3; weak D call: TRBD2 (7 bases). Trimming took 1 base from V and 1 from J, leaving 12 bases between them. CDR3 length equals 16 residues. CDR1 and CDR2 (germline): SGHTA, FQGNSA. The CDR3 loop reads CASSLGGGGGTDTQYF. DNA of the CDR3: TGTGCCAGCAGCTTAGGGGGCGGGGGCGGCACAGATACGCAGTATTTT.

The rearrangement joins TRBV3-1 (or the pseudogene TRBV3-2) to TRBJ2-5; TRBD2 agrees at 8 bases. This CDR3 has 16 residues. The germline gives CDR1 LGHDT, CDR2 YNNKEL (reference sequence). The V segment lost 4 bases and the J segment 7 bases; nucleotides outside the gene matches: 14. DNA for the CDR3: TGTGCCAGCAGCCTCGGCACGGGGGGGGCCCAGGGGACCCAGTACTTC. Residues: CASSLGTGGAQGTQYF.

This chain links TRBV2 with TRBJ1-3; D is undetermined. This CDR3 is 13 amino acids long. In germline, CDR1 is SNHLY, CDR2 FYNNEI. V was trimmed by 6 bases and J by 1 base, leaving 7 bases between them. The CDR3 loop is CASSADSGNTIYF. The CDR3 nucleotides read TGTGCCAGCAGCGCAGATTCTGGAAACACCATATATTTT.

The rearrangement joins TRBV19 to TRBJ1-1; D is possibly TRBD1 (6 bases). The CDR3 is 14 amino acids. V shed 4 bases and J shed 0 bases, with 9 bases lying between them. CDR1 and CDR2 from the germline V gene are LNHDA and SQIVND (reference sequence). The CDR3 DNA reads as TGTGCCAGTAGTAAGGGGGACGTGAACACTGAAGCTTTCTTT. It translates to CASSKGDVNTEAFF.

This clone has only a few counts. DNA of the CDR3: TGTGCCAGCAGCTTAACAGGGGCTTCGGACACCATATATTTT. Its translation: CASSLTGASDTIYF. The chain couples TRBV7-2 to TRBJ1-3, with TRBD1 identical over 7 bases. The CDR3 runs 14 residues. The trim removed 2 bases at V and 8 bases at J, leaving 6 bases unmatched. Germline V gives CDR1 SGHTA, CDR2 FQGNSA.

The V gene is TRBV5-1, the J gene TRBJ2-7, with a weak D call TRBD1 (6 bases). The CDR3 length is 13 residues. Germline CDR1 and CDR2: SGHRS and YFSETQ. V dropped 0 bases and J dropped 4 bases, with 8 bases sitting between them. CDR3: CASSLARGYEQYF. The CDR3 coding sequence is TGCGCCAGCAGCTTGGCCAGGGGTTACGAGCAGTACTTC.

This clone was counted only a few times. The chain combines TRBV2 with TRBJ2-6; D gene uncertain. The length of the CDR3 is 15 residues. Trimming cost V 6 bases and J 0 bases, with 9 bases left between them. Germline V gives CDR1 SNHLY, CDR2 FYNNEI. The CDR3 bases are TGTGCCAGCAGCCCAGTGTCCTCTGGGGCCAACGTCCTGACTTTC. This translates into CASSPVSSGANVLTF.

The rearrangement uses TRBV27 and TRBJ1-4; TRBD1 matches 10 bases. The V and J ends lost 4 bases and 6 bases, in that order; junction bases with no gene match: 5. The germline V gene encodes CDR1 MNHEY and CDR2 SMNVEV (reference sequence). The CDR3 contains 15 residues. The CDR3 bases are TGTGCCAGCAGTTCCTGGACAGGGGGGGATGAAAAACTGTTTTTT. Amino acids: CASSSWTGGDEKLFF. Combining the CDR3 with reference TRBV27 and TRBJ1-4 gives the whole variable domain EAQVTQNPRYLITVTGKKLTVTCSQNMNHEYMSWYRQDPGLGLRQIYYSMNVEVTDKGDVPEGYKVSRKEKRNFPLILESPSPNQTSLYFCASSSWTGGDEKLFFGSGTQLSVL.

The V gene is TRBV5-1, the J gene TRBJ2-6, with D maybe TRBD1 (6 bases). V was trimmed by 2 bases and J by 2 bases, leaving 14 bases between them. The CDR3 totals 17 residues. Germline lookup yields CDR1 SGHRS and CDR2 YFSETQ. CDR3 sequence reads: CASSFADRGAGANVLTF. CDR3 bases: TGCGCCAGCAGCTTCGCGGACAGAGGAGCTGGGGCCAACGTCCTGACTTTC.

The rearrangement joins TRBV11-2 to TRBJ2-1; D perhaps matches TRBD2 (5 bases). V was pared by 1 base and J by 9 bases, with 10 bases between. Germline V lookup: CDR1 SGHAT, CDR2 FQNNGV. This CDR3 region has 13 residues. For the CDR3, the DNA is TGTGCCAGCAGCTTAGGTCGGGATGGTGAGCAGTTCTTC. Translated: CASSLGRDGEQFF. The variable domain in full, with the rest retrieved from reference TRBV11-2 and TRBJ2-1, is EAGVAQSPRYKIIEKRQSVAFWCNPISGHATLYWYQQILGQGPKLLIQFQNNGVVDDSQLPKDRFSAERLKGVDSTLKIQPAKLEDSAVYLCASSLGRDGEQFFGPGTRLTVL.

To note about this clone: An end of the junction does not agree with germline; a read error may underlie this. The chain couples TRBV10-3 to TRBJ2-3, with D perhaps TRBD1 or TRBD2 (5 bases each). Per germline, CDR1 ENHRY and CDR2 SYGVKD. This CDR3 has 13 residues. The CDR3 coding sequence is TGTGCCATCAATGAGGGGCCCACAGATACGCAGTATTTT. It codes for CAINEGPTDTQYF.

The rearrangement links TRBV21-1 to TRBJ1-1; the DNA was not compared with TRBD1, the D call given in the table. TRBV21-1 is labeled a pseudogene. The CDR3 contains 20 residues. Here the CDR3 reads CASSKPHQPPRGVGSTEAFF. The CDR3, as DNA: TGTGCCAGCAGCAAACCACACCAACCCCCCAGGGGTGTGGGGAGCACTGAAGCTTTCTTT.

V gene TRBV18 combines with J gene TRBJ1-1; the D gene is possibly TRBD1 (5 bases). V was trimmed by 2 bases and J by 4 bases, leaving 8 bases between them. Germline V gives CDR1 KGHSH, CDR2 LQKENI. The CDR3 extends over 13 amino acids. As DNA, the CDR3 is TGTGCCAGCTCACCAGGGCAGGGCACTGAAGCTTTCTTT. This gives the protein CASSPGQGTEAFF.

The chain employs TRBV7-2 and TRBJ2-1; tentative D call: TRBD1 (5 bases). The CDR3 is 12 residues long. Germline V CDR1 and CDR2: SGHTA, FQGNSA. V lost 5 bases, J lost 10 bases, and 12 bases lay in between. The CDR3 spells CASSPDSGEQFF. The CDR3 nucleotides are TGTGCCAGCAGCCCAGACTCAGGGGAGCAGTTCTTC.

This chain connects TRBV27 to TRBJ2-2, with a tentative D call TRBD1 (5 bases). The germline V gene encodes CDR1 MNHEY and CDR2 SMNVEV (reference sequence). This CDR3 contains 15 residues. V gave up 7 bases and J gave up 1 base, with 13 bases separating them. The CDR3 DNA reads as TGTGCCAGCACCGATGCAGGGTTGAACACCGGGGAGCTGTTTTTT. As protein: CASTDAGLNTGELFF.

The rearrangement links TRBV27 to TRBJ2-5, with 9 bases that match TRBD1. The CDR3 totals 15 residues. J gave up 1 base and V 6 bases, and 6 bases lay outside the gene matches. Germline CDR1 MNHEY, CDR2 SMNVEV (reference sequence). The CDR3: CASRVGTGSQETQYF. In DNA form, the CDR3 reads TGTGCCAGCAGGGTCGGGACAGGGTCCCAAGAGACCCAGTACTTC.

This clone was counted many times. Here the CDR3 DNA reads TGTGCCAGCAGCTCCCCGGGACAGAACTACAATGAGCAGTTCTTC. It codes for CASSSPGQNYNEQFF. V gene TRBV7-3 combines with J gene TRBJ2-1, with 7 bases aligning to TRBD1. V was clipped by 4 bases and J by 3 bases; unmatched bases: 6. CDR1 is SGHTA and CDR2 is FQGTGA in the germline V gene. CDR3 length equals 15 residues. Complete variable domain (other parts from reference TRBV7-3 and TRBJ2-1): GAGVSQTPSNKVTEKGKYVELRCDPISGHTALYWYRQSLGQGPEFLIYFQGTGAADDSGLPNDRFFAVRPEGSVSTLKIQRTERGDSAVYLCASSSPGQNYNEQFFGPGTRLTVL.

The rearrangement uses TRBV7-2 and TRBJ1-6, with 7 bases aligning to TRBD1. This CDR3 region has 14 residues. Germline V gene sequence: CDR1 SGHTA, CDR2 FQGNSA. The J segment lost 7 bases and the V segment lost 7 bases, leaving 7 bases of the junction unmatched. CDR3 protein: CASTPRGGNSPLHF. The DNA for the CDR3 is TGTGCCAGCACCCCAAGAGGGGGCAATTCACCCCTCCACTTT.

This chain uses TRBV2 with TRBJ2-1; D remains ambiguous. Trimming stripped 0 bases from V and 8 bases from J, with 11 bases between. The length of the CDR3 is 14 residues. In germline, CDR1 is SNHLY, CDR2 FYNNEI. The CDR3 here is CASSEAGSTDEQFF. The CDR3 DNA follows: TGTGCCAGCAGTGAAGCGGGTAGCACCGATGAGCAGTTCTTC.

CDR3 residues: CASSSGTSGNEQFF. The CDR3 nucleotides are TGCGCCAGCAGCTCTGGTACTAGCGGCAATGAGCAGTTCTTC. The chain combines TRBV5-1 with TRBJ2-1; TRBD2 matches 8 bases. Germline lookup yields CDR1 SGHRS and CDR2 YFSETQ. This CDR3 region has 14 residues. With 3 bases clipped from V and 6 bases from J, the junction kept 5 bases outside the gene matches.

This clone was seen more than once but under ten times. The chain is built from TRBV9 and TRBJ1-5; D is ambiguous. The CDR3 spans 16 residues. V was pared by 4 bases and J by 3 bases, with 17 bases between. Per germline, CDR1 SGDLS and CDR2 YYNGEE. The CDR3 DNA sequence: TGTGCCAGCAGCCCTGAGCCGGGTCCCCCCAATCAGCCCCAGCATTTT. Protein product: CASSPEPGPPNQPQHF.

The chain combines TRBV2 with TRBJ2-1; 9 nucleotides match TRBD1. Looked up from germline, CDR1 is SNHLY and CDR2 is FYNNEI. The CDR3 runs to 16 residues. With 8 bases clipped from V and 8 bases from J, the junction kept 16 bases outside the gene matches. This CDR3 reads CASVSEAGTGLHEQFF. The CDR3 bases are TGTGCCAGCGTCTCGGAGGCGGGGACAGGGCTCCATGAGCAGTTCTTC.

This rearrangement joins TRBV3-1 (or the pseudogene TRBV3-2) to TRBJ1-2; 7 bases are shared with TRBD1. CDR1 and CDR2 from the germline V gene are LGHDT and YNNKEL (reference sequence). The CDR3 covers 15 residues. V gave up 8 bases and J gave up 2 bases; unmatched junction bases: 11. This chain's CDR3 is CASGPLDRANYGYTF. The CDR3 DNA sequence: TGTGCCAGCGGTCCGCTAGACAGGGCGAACTATGGCTACACCTTC.